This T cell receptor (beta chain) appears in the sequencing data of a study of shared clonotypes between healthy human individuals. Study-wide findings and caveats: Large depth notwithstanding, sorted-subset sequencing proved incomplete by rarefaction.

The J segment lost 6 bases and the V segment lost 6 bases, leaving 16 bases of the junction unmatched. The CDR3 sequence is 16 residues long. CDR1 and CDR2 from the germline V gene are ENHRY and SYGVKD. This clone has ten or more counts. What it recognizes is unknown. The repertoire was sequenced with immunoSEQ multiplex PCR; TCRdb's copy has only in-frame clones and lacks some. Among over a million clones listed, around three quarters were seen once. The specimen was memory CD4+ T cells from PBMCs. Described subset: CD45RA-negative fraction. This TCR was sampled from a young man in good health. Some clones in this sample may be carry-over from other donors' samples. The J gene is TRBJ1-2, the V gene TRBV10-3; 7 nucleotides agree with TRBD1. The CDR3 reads CAIRDGADTGAHGYTF. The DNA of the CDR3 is TGTGCCATCAGGGATGGGGCAGATACAGGGGCCCATGGCTACACCTTC.